This T cell receptor beta chain was observed in a study of blood T cell repertoires in COVID-19. Whole-study context: Samples taken during acute and convalescent COVID-19 were collected in the United States, Italy and Spain. The analysed material was cDNA or gDNA that came from T cells, B-cell-depleted T cells, or PBMCs.

This CDR3 has 21 amino acids. As handled by the study authors: Estimated nucleated cell counts came from reference gene primer amplification. The protocol was immunoSEQ multiplex PCR, while the TCRdb copy is restricted to in-frame clones and leaves out a portion. From that table come the V and J calls and clone size; the DNA was used to work out D and trimming. The sample holds 200,000 to 250,000 clones, around 80% seen once. The TCR originated in a human donor in a cohort sampled during active COVID-19. J is TRBJ2-1 and V is TRBV1; the table calls TRBD2, which could not be checked here. TRBV1 is marked as a pseudogene. The sequenced sample was peripheral blood. The CDR3 here is CTSSQDWGLAGPSPIHNEQFF. CDR3 bases: TGCACCAGCAGCCAAGATTGGGGACTAGCGGGGCCGAGTCCCATCCACAATGAGCAGTTCTTC.